One sample yielded the 14 T cell receptor beta chains listed below, sequenced in a study of blood T cell repertoires in COVID-19. The protocol was immunoSEQ multiplex PCR, while the TCRdb copy is restricted to in-frame clones and leaves out a portion. The sample lists around 400,000 clones; around 86% were seen once. Input material: PBMCs or T cells enriched from blood (not recorded which). The receptor source for this set is a woman aged 50 to 65 who had recovered from COVID-19.

This chain uses TRBV11-3 with TRBJ2-4; 7 positions agree with TRBD1. This CDR3 comprises 13 residues. V trimming: 4 bases; J trimming: 5 bases; junction bases outside the gene matches: 2. Looked up from germline, CDR1 is SGHNT and CDR2 is YENEEA. The CDR3 coding sequence is TGTGCCAGCAGCTCTGGGACAGAAAACATTCAGTACTTC. Amino acids: CASSSGTENIQYF.

The V call is TRBV5-5, the J call TRBJ2-2; 7 positions agree with TRBD1. There are 16 residues in the CDR3. The J segment lost 2 bases and the V segment lost 1 base, leaving 5 bases of the junction unmatched. CDR1 is SGHKS and CDR2 is YYEKEE in the germline V gene (reference sequence). CDR3: CASSLSGQANTGELFF. As DNA, the CDR3 is TGTGCCAGCAGCTTGTCAGGACAGGCTAACACCGGGGAGCTGTTTTTT.

The chain's CDR3 is CASSSGLAGSYNEQFF. For the CDR3, the DNA is TGTGCCAGCAGCTCCGGACTAGCGGGGTCCTACAATGAGCAGTTCTTC. The chain employs TRBV7-3 and TRBJ2-1; 12 bases are a match to TRBD2. Per germline, CDR1 SGHTA and CDR2 FQGTGA. There are 16 residues in the CDR3. With V trimmed by 4 bases and J by 1 base, 2 bases remained unmatched.

This clone was seen a handful of times. The V gene is TRBV6-5, the J gene TRBJ1-1, with TRBD1 as a possible D gene (5 bases). This CDR3 comprises 13 residues. Germline V gene lookup returns CDR1 MNHEY and CDR2 SVGAGI. With 10 bases removed from V and 1 base from J, the gap between germline ends came to 13 bases. The CDR3 region is CAIIRAWNTEAFF. DNA for the CDR3: TGTGCCATCATCAGGGCCTGGAACACTGAAGCTTTCTTT.

The chain is built from TRBV5-1 and TRBJ1-1; TRBD1 might be the D (6 bases). Trimming cost V 2 bases and J 7 bases, with 12 bases left between them. Germline V lookup: CDR1 SGHRS, CDR2 YFSETQ. The CDR3 has 13 residues. The CDR3 DNA is TGCGCCAGCAGCTTCGGACAGAAACTTGAAGCTTTCTTT. As protein: CASSFGQKLEAFF.

The V call is TRBV5-5, the J call TRBJ1-2; D ambiguous. The CDR3 runs to 15 residues. The V end lost 0 bases, the J end lost 4 bases, and 13 bases lay between the germline ends. CDR1 and CDR2 from the germline V gene are SGHKS and YYEKEE (reference sequence). The CDR3 region has the DNA TGTGCCAGCAGCTTGGGCCATGCGACGGGCTATGGCTACACCTTC. As protein: CASSLGHATGYGYTF.

The chain joins TRBV5-1 to TRBJ1-3, with D maybe TRBD1 (6 bases). The length of the CDR3 is 14 residues. In germline, CDR1 is SGHRS, CDR2 YFSETQ. V gave up 4 bases and J gave up 2 bases, with 10 bases separating them. CDR3 amino acids: CASSPRDTGNTIYF. Written as DNA, the CDR3 is TGCGCCAGCAGCCCCCGGGACACTGGAAACACCATATATTTT.

This sequence joins TRBV5-1 and TRBJ2-1; TRBD2 agrees at 7 bases. The germline V gene encodes CDR1 SGHRS and CDR2 YFSETQ. The CDR3 sequence is 12 residues long. Losses at the gene ends were 4 bases for V and 7 bases for J; bases not matched to a gene: 2. Here the CDR3 DNA reads TGCGCCAGCAGCCGGACTAGTAATGAGCAGTTCTTC. Translating it yields CASSRTSNEQFF.

The rearrangement joins TRBV5-1 to TRBJ1-6; TRBD1 agrees at 9 bases. Per germline, CDR1 SGHRS and CDR2 YFSETQ. The CDR3 has 19 amino acids. V dropped 2 bases and J dropped 7; count of bases not matched to a gene: 16. This CDR3 is CASSFQPLTGGNSNSPLHF. DNA for the CDR3: TGCGCCAGCAGCTTCCAACCCCTGACAGGGGGTAATTCGAATTCACCCCTCCACTTT.

This chain links TRBV18 with TRBJ2-7; D perhaps matches TRBD1 (6 bases). CDR3 length equals 17 residues. CDR1 and CDR2 from the germline V gene are KGHSH and LQKENI. Trimming took 2 bases from V and 0 from J, leaving 17 bases between them. The CDR3 nucleotides are TGTGCCAGCTCACCATCTCTACAGGGCCAAAGCTCCTACGAGCAGTACTTC. Translating it yields CASSPSLQGQSSYEQYF.

The table lists this clone with a few counts. The chain joins TRBV28 to TRBJ1-2; 8 nucleotides match TRBD1. Germline V lookup: CDR1 MDHEN, CDR2 SYDVKM. V dropped 10 bases and J dropped 1; count of bases not matched to a gene: 8. The CDR3 is 14 amino acids. In DNA, the CDR3 is TGTGCCACCGGCCAGGGGGCCGGTAACTATGGCTACACCTTC. The encoded protein is CATGQGAGNYGYTF.

Note on this clone: Other nucleotide sequences from this sample produce the same CDR3. This chain connects TRBV7-3 to TRBJ1-2, with TRBD1 as a possible D gene (5 bases). CDR1 SGHTA and CDR2 FQGTGA come from the germline V gene. The length of the CDR3 is 13 residues. V gave up 2 bases and J gave up 3 bases, with 7 bases separating them. The CDR3 sequence: CASSLGRDYGYTF. As DNA, the CDR3 is TGTGCCAGCAGCTTAGGCAGGGACTATGGCTACACCTTC.

The chain links TRBV29-1 to TRBJ2-7, with 7 positions matching TRBD1. CDR1 is SQVTM, CDR2 ANQGSEA, per germline. CDR3 length: 12 amino acids. V was clipped by 7 bases and J by 0 bases; unmatched bases: 3. The CDR3 nucleotides are TGCAGCGCTCGGGACAGCTCCTACGAGCAGTACTTC. Protein product: CSARDSSYEQYF.

The chain combines TRBV11-3 with TRBJ2-2; TRBD2 matches at 10 bases. After removal of 5 bases from V and 7 bases from J, the junction contained 13 bases not matched to a gene. This CDR3 is 17 amino acids long. The germline V gene has CDR1 SGHNT and CDR2 YENEEA. The CDR3 region has the DNA TGTGCCAGCAGCCCGGTTCTAGCGGGAGTAGGTGTCGGGGAGCTGTTTTTT. It specifies CASSPVLAGVGVGELFF.